These 32 T cell receptor beta chains were all obtained from the same sample, sequenced in a study of T cell responses to AZD1222 COVID-19 vaccine. Measured with immunoSEQ multiplex PCR; TCRdb has only the in-frame clones, and not every one. This table has 100,000 to 150,000 clones, 84% appearing once. The sequencing here drew on peripheral blood, taken 28 days after the second AZD1222 dose. These receptors all come from an adult who received the AZD1222 COVID-19 vaccine.

This clone has just one count. The chain recombines TRBV4-3 with TRBJ2-3; 9 bases fit TRBD2. The J segment lost 3 bases and the V segment lost 1 base, leaving 17 bases of the junction unmatched. The germline gives CDR1 LGHNA, CDR2 YSLEER. The CDR3 is 20 residues long. This chain's CDR3 is CASSQGITQRGVFWTDTQYF. CDR3 DNA sequence: TGCGCCAGCAGCCAAGGTATTACCCAGCGGGGGGTGTTTTGGACAGATACGCAGTATTTT.

The rearrangement links TRBV4-2 to TRBJ1-1; D is possibly TRBD1 (6 bases). The CDR3 has 16 amino acids. V was cut by 4 bases and J by 7 bases, with 22 bases left in between. Germline CDR1 is LGHNA and CDR2 is YNFKEQ. The CDR3 here is CASSPTTLTLRGEAFF. CDR3 DNA: TGTGCCAGCAGCCCTACGACCTTGACCCTCAGGGGTGAAGCTTTCTTT.

The chain employs TRBV27 and TRBJ2-4; D is uncertain. Germline assignment: CDR1 MNHEY and CDR2 SMNVEV (reference sequence). V was trimmed by 9 bases and J by 0 bases, leaving 15 bases between them. The CDR3 loop spans 15 amino acids. CDR3 bases: TGTGCCAGAAAAGAACCCCGGGCAGCCAAAAACATTCAGTACTTC. Residues: CARKEPRAAKNIQYF.

The chain recombines TRBV5-1 with TRBJ1-1; D remains ambiguous. This CDR3 region has 14 residues. The ends were cut back, 4 bases at V and 4 bases at J, with 14 bases in the middle. The germline V gene encodes CDR1 SGHRS and CDR2 YFSETQ. CDR3 protein: CASSPSAGVTEAFF. Written as DNA, the CDR3 is TGCGCCAGCAGCCCCTCAGCCGGCGTCACTGAAGCTTTCTTT. The full variable domain, completed using reference TRBV5-1 and TRBJ1-1, is KAGVTQTPRYLIKTRGQQVTLSCSPISGHRSVSWYQQTPGQGLQFLFEYFSETQRNKGNFPGRFSGRQFSNSRSEMNVSTLELGDSALYLCASSPSAGVTEAFFGQGTRLTVV.

The chain employs TRBV6-5 and TRBJ1-4; D not certain. The V gene's germline CDR1 is MNHEY and CDR2 SVGAGI. V lost 0 bases and J lost 0, with 5 bases in between. This CDR3 is 15 amino acids long. CDR3 amino acids: CASSYSAATNEKLFF. Here the CDR3 DNA reads TGTGCCAGCAGTTACTCGGCGGCAACTAATGAAAAACTGTTTTTT.

This chain links TRBV5-1 with TRBJ2-7; D not resolved. Between the trimmed V and J ends, which lost 2 bases and 4 bases, there was a span of 13 bases. CDR3 size: 14 residues. Per germline, CDR1 SGHRS and CDR2 YFSETQ. The CDR3 nucleotides read TGCGCCAGCAGCTTAAGGGCATCTCAATACGAGCAGTACTTC. It codes for CASSLRASQYEQYF.

V and J are TRBV7-2 and TRBJ1-1; D may be TRBD1 (6 bases). The germline V and J ends were trimmed by 2 bases and 1 base, with 14 bases remaining between them. Looked up from germline, CDR1 is SGHTA and CDR2 is FQGNSA. This CDR3 is 16 amino acids long. The CDR3: CASSLYSQGRNTEAFF. The DNA for the CDR3 is TGTGCCAGCAGCTTATATAGTCAGGGGCGGAACACTGAAGCTTTCTTT.

About this clone: One junction end disagrees with the germline gene, perhaps due to a read error. The V call is TRBV19, the J call TRBJ1-3, with 12 bases lining up with TRBD1. Germline V gene data show CDR1 as LNHDA and CDR2 as SQIVND (reference sequence). The CDR3 extends over 22 amino acids. The CDR3 reads CARSIGLVVRDRGQPYLKTIYF. For the CDR3, the DNA is TGTGCCCGTAGTATCGGTTTGGTTGTGCGGGACAGGGGGCAACCTTACCTAAAAACCATATATTTT.

The gene calls are TRBV11-2 and TRBJ2-3; TRBD2 matches 9 bases. This CDR3 region has 16 residues. CDR1 and CDR2 (germline): SGHAT, FQNNGV. Trimming removed 5 bases from V and 0 bases from J; junction bases left unmatched: 6. CDR3 bases: TGTGCCAGCAGCCTCCTAGCGGGGCTGAGCACAGATACGCAGTATTTT. This codes for CASSLLAGLSTDTQYF.

This clone was observed once. V usage is TRBV19 and J usage is TRBJ1-5; unclear D gene. CDR1 LNHDA and CDR2 SQIVND come from the germline V gene (reference sequence). The V and J ends lost 1 base and 0 bases respectively, with 13 bases between them. This CDR3 region has 17 residues. This chain's CDR3 is CASSIVPQLYSNQPQHF. CDR3 sequence (DNA): TGTGCCAGTAGTATAGTACCCCAACTCTATAGCAATCAGCCCCAGCATTTT.

The chain joins TRBV9 to TRBJ1-6; D ambiguous. CDR3 length: 14 residues. Germline CDR1 is SGDLS and CDR2 is YYNGEE. Trimming removed 0 bases at V and 7 bases at J, with 8 bases between. CDR3 nucleotide sequence: TGTGCCAGCAGCGTAGAGGTCCGCAATTCACCCCTCCACTTT. Amino acids: CASSVEVRNSPLHF.

V gene TRBV10-2 combines with J gene TRBJ2-3, with D hard to call. Germline-derived CDR1 and CDR2 are WSHSY and SAAADI. The CDR3 contains 14 residues. Deletions cut 7 bases from V and 0 bases from J, with 11 bases between. This CDR3 is CASTGRRSTDTQYF. The CDR3 region has the DNA TGCGCCAGCACGGGCAGGCGAAGCACAGATACGCAGTATTTT.

The chain carries TRBV7-9 and TRBJ1-3, with TRBD1 as a possible D gene (5 bases). The length of the CDR3 is 15 residues. The V end lost 5 bases, the J end lost 4 bases, and 15 bases lay between the germline ends. Germline V gives CDR1 SEHNR, CDR2 FQNEAQ (reference sequence). The CDR3 DNA reads as TGTGCCAGCAGCACCGAGAGGGGATCCGGAAACACCATATATTTT. It encodes CASSTERGSGNTIYF.

The J gene is TRBJ1-1, the V gene TRBV27; D remains unclear. In germline, CDR1 is MNHEY, CDR2 SMNVEV (reference sequence). Deletions cut 4 bases from V and 0 bases from J, with 18 bases between. The CDR3 is 17 amino acids. The DNA for the CDR3 is TGTGCCAGCAGTTCATTCCGGAAACGGAATATGAACACTGAAGCTTTCTTT. Protein product: CASSSFRKRNMNTEAFF.

The chain is built from TRBV15 and TRBJ2-1, with D maybe TRBD1 (6 bases). Germline V lookup: CDR1 LNHNV, CDR2 YYDKDF (reference sequence). The CDR3 is 13 amino acids. The germline V and J ends were trimmed by 5 bases and 9 bases, with 14 bases remaining between them. The CDR3 here is CATSWVARGEQFF. In nucleotides, the CDR3 is TGTGCCACCAGCTGGGTGGCCAGGGGTGAGCAGTTCTTC.

The chain joins TRBV6-1 to TRBJ1-3, with D unclear. Trimming shortened V by 2 bases and J by 0 bases, and 8 bases separated the two germline ends. The germline V gene has CDR1 MNHNS and CDR2 SASEGT. The CDR3 is 15 residues long. CDR3 amino acids: CASSESGNSGNTIYF. CDR3 nucleotides: TGTGCCAGCAGTGAATCGGGGAACTCTGGAAACACCATATATTTT.

CDR3 in amino acids: CASVLNTEAFF. DNA for the CDR3: TGTGCTAGTGTTCTTAACACTGAAGCTTTCTTT. The V call is TRBV12-5, the J call TRBJ1-1; D gene unclear. Germline V gene data show CDR1 as LGHNT and CDR2 as FRNRAP. Trimming removed 7 bases from V and 2 bases from J, with 5 bases in between. The CDR3 contains 11 residues.

CDR3 bases: TGTGCCAGCAGCAAAAACACAGCGTCTGGGGCCAACGTCCTGACTTTC. Residues: CASSKNTASGANVLTF. This chain uses TRBV6-4 with TRBJ2-6; D uncertain. V was pared by 6 bases and J by 1 base, with 13 bases between. Germline assignment: CDR1 MRHNA and CDR2 SNTAGT. The CDR3 is made up of 16 amino acids.

The sample holds a few counts of this clone. The chain employs TRBV12-3 or TRBV12-4 and TRBJ1-5; D gene uncertain. Trimming stripped 3 bases from V and 6 bases from J, with 9 bases between. The CDR3 has 13 residues. The CDR3 spells CASSFKGSQPQHF. The DNA of the CDR3 is TGTGCCAGCAGTTTCAAGGGCTCTCAGCCCCAGCATTTT.

The chain has TRBV4-3 and TRBJ1-4; 7 bases agree with TRBD1. Germline V lookup: CDR1 LGHNA, CDR2 YSLEER. The CDR3 has 14 residues. Trimming removed 1 base from V and 5 bases from J; junction bases left unmatched: 1. This CDR3 is CASSQGGQNEKLFF. CDR3 bases: TGCGCCAGCAGCCAAGGGGGACAGAATGAAAAACTGTTTTTT.

This clone was observed a single time. The chain recombines TRBV5-1 with TRBJ2-5; D is uncertain. CDR1 SGHRS and CDR2 YFSETQ come from the germline V gene. CDR3 length: 14 residues. V dropped 2 bases and J dropped 4 bases, with 12 bases sitting between them. CDR3 DNA: TGCGCCAGCAGCTTAACCGGGCCCAGAGAGACCCAGTACTTC. Translation: CASSLTGPRETQYF.

This chain uses TRBV7-9 with TRBJ2-1; D is possibly TRBD1 (6 bases). CDR3 size: 14 residues. V was trimmed by 7 bases and J by 8 bases, leaving 18 bases between them. CDR1 SEHNR and CDR2 FQNEAQ come from the germline V gene (reference sequence). The CDR3, as DNA: TGTGCCAGCAACCGGGACATGGGGTTCGATGAGCAGTTCTTC. Residues: CASNRDMGFDEQFF.

The chain combines TRBV5-4 with TRBJ1-6; no reliable D call. Trimming pared 0 bases from V and 8 bases from J, leaving 6 bases between. Germline assignment: CDR1 SGHNT and CDR2 YYREEE (reference sequence). This CDR3 contains 13 residues. The CDR3, as DNA: TGTGCCAGCAGCTTGGACAGCCATTCACCCCTCCACTTT. Amino acid sequence: CASSLDSHSPLHF.

The CDR3 region is CASSQTQGFTEAFF. The CDR3 DNA follows: TGCGCCAGCAGCCAAACGCAGGGGTTCACTGAAGCTTTCTTT. The chain recombines TRBV4-1 with TRBJ1-1; tentatively, D is TRBD1 (6 bases). The CDR3 is made up of 14 amino acids. CDR1 is MGHRA and CDR2 is YSYEKL in the germline V gene. Trimming stripped 2 bases from V and 4 bases from J, with 11 bases between.

V and J are TRBV5-4 and TRBJ2-1; TRBD1 aligns across 8 bases. The CDR3 runs to 13 residues. Germline CDR1 reads SGHNT; CDR2 reads YYREEE (reference sequence). Trimming at V came to 9 bases and at J to 2 bases, leaving 4 bases not matched to a gene. CDR3 nucleotides: TGTGCCACGACAGGGGCCACCTACAATGAGCAGTTCTTC. This sequence encodes CATTGATYNEQFF.

The CDR3 is CASRGGIGELFF. CDR3 nucleotides: TGTGCCAGCCGGGGGGGGATCGGGGAGCTGTTTTTT. V and J are TRBV11-2 and TRBJ2-2, with 8 bases matching TRBD2. Trimming cost V 8 bases and J 7 bases; bases outside gene matches: 3. The germline CDR1 and CDR2 sequences are SGHAT and FQNNGV. The CDR3 loop spans 12 amino acids.

The rearrangement joins TRBV6-1 to TRBJ1-3; 9 bases line up with TRBD1. V shed 3 bases, J shed 5 bases, and the junction held 11 bases outside the gene matches. CDR1 and CDR2 from the germline V gene are MNHNS and SASEGT. The CDR3 has 17 residues. The CDR3: CASSEPGTGYGRNTIYF. The CDR3 DNA sequence: TGTGCCAGCAGTGAGCCCGGGACAGGGTATGGCAGAAACACCATATATTTT.

The rearrangement links TRBV4-1 to TRBJ1-2; no clear D. The CDR3 covers 14 residues. V lost 3 bases to trimming and J lost 4 bases, with 12 bases between them. Germline V gene sequence: CDR1 MGHRA, CDR2 YSYEKL. The CDR3 sequence: CASSHYGDRYGYTF. DNA for the CDR3: TGCGCCAGCAGCCACTATGGAGACCGCTATGGCTACACCTTC.

This clone showed up just once. This sequence joins TRBV9 and TRBJ1-6; D gene unclear. Deletions cut 2 bases from V and 0 bases from J, with 12 bases between. The CDR3 is made up of 17 amino acids. Looked up from germline, CDR1 is SGDLS and CDR2 is YYNGEE. CDR3 nucleotide sequence: TGTGCCAGCAGCGTGCACGGGGAGAGCTCCTATAATTCACCCCTCCACTTT. It encodes CASSVHGESSYNSPLHF.

J is TRBJ1-2 and V is TRBV9, with D unclear. Trimming pared 3 bases from V and 1 base from J, leaving 16 bases between. The CDR3 consists of 16 residues. CDR1 and CDR2 (germline): SGDLS, YYNGEE. CDR3 sequence (DNA): TGTGCCAGCAGCGACCCTCGGCAGCATATTAACTATGGCTACACCTTC. Its protein is CASSDPRQHINYGYTF.

The chain is built from TRBV18 and TRBJ1-2, with no clear D. Germline V gene lookup returns CDR1 KGHSH and CDR2 LQKENI. V shed 3 bases and J shed 1 base, with 9 bases lying between them. This CDR3 has 14 amino acids. This CDR3 reads CASSPPSHNYGYTF. CDR3 nucleotides: TGTGCCAGCTCACCCCCGAGTCATAACTATGGCTACACCTTC.

This clone was observed a single time. The chain links TRBV6-2 or TRBV6-3 to TRBJ1-2; TRBD1 might be the D (6 bases). This CDR3 region has 14 residues. The V end lost 2 bases, the J end lost 8 bases, and 15 bases lay between the germline ends. Per the germline V gene, CDR1 is MNHEY and CDR2 is SVGEGT. Written as DNA, the CDR3 is TGTGCCAGCAGTTACAATGGGGGGGCGAGAGGCTACACCTTC. This gives the protein CASSYNGGARGYTF.